This T cell receptor (beta chain) was recorded in a study of Graves' ophthalmopathy and Graves' hyperthyroidism. Moderate-to-severe activity, CAS ≥3, NOSPECS ≥4 and a duration under 3 months were seen in donors with ophthalmopathy. Other autoimmune diseases, uncontrolled infections, pregnancy and lactation each led to patient exclusion. The diagnosis was founded upon clinical symptoms, serum thyroxine, TRAb, thyroid ultrasound and orbital computed tomography. The CDR3 contains 12 residues. The germline V gene has CDR1 ENHRY and CDR2 SYGVKD. The V end lost 4 bases, the J end lost 3 bases, and 6 bases lay between the germline ends. This clonotype has a count of ten or more. From RNA, the CDR3 regions of TCR beta chains were amplified and sequenced. RT-PCR was first run with HTBI primers, then multiplex PCR in a second round. TCRdb ran MiXCR on the multiplex PCR reads and lists one entry per CDR3 protein. The sample carries about 340,000 distinct CDR3 sequences, roughly a sixth recorded once.

The chain couples TRBV10-3 to TRBJ2-5; D uncertain. The sample comprised peripheral blood. This receptor was identified in an adult man with Graves' ophthalmopathy. CDR3 protein: CAISVAEETQYF. In DNA, the CDR3 is TGTGCCATCAGTGTGGCCGAAGAGACCCAGTACTTC.